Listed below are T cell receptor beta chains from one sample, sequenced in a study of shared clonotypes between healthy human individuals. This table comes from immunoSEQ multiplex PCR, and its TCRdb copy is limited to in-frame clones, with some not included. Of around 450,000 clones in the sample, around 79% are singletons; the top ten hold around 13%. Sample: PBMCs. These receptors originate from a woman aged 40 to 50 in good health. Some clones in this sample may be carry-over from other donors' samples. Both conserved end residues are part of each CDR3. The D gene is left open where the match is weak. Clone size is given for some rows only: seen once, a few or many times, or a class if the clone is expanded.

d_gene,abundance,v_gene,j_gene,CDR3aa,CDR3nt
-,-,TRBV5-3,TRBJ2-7,CARSLAYEQYF,TGTGCCAGAAGCTTGGCATACGAGCAGTACTTC
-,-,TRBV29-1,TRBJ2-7,CSADMTGDSSSYEQYF,TGCAGCGCCGATATGACCGGGGACTCCAGCTCCTACGAGCAGTACTTC
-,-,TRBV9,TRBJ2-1,CASSAVAGAPREQFF,TGTGCCAGCAGCGCAGTAGCAGGGGCCCCCCGGGAGCAGTTCTTC
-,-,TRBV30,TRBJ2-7,CAWSVGHSYEQYF,TGTGCCTGGAGTGTGGGACACTCCTACGAGCAGTACTTC
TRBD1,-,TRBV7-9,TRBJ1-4,CASSSQPGQGLFF,TGTGCCAGCAGCTCACAACCGGGACAGGGCCTGTTTTTT
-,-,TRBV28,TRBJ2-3,CASSLGQATDTQYF,TGTGCCAGCAGTTTAGGGCAGGCGACAGATACGCAGTATTTT
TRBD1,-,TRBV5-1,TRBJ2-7,CASSSEGAGSYEQYF,TGCGCCAGCAGCTCAGAGGGGGCAGGCTCCTACGAGCAGTACTTC
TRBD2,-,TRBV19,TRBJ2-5,CASRRREGLGGEETQYF,TGTGCCAGTAGGAGGCGGGAGGGCCTTGGGGGAGAAGAGACCCAGTACTTC
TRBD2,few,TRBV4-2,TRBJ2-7,CASSRQRGTSGDSYEQYF,TGTGCCAGCAGCCGCCAACGAGGGACTAGCGGGGACTCCTACGAGCAGTACTTC
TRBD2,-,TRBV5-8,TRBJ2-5,CASSRGGSWEETQYF,TGTGCCAGCAGCCGGGGAGGGTCCTGGGAAGAGACCCAGTACTTC
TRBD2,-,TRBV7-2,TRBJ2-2,CASSPLGTSGRGEIGELFF,TGTGCCAGCAGCCCACTCGGGACTAGCGGGAGGGGGGAAATCGGGGAGCTGTTTTTT
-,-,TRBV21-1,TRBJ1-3,CASRTGVRGNTIYF,TGTGCCAGCAGGACAGGGGTGCGTGGAAACACCATATATTTT
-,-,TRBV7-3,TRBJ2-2,CASSLSGGAYTGELFF,TGTGCCAGCAGCTTATCTGGGGGCGCGTACACCGGGGAGCTGTTTTTT
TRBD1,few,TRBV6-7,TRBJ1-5,CASSYPDDRGIEQPQHF,TGTGCCAGCAGTTACCCGGACGACAGGGGGATCGAACAGCCCCAGCATTTT
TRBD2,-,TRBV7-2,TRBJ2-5,CASSFTSGSGETQYF,TGTGCCAGCAGCTTTACTAGCGGGAGTGGAGAGACCCAGTACTTC
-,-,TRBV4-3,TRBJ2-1,CASSQDWGSAPYNEQFF,TGCGCCAGCAGCCAAGATTGGGGGTCCGCCCCCTACAATGAGCAGTTCTTC
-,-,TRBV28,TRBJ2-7,CASTSRGVPYEQYF,TGTGCCAGCACCTCCAGAGGGGTTCCCTACGAGCAGTACTTC
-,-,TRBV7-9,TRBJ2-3,CASSPRAAAPQDTQYF,TGTGCCAGCAGCCCGCGGGCGGCCGCACCCCAAGATACGCAGTATTTT